This entry lists 5 T cell receptor beta chains sequenced from one sample in a study of post-analysis software for immune sequencing data. Findings and caveats of the study: Controls had lower frequencies than patients of about 5 TRBV segments, which included TRBV5-6, TRBV5-1 and TRBV20-1.

Libraries were made from TCR beta cDNA, and they carried unique molecular identifiers. In TCRdb, the PCR reads were re-called with MiXCR into one record per CDR3 protein. Among hundreds of thousands of distinct CDR3 sequences listed, roughly 27% were seen once. These receptors have no identified antigens. The source material was blood. These receptors were collected from a girl under 18 with multiple sclerosis.

The chain carries TRBV5-5 and TRBJ1-5; TRBD1 matches 7 bases. The CDR3 has 16 residues. Trimming cost V 0 bases and J 0 bases; bases outside gene matches: 3. From germline, CDR1 is SGHKS and CDR2 YYEKEE (reference sequence). The CDR3 bases are TGTGCCAGCAGCTTGGGACAGGGCGTTAGCAATCAGCCCCAGCATTTT. Amino acids: CASSLGQGVSNQPQHF.

On this clonotype: One end of the junction fails to match germline, which may point to a read error. The rearrangement uses TRBV28 and TRBJ1-1; possibly TRBD1 for D (5 bases). The CDR3 totals 13 residues. The germline V gene has CDR1 MDHEN and CDR2 SYDVKM. CDR3 nucleotides: TGTGTCAGCAGTTTCCCGCAGGGCACTGAAGCTTTCTTT. Amino acid sequence: CVSSFPQGTEAFF.

This chain connects TRBV7-2 to TRBJ2-7, with 7 nucleotides matching TRBD2. CDR1 SGHTA and CDR2 FQGNSA come from the germline V gene. V was pared by 2 bases and J by 7 bases, with 11 bases of the junction left unmatched. The CDR3 is 15 amino acids. The CDR3 region has the DNA TGTGCCAGCAGCTTAATTCTGGGGCGGGAGTATGAGCAGTACTTC. This translates into CASSLILGREYEQYF.

The chain links TRBV11-2 to TRBJ2-6; 10 bases fit TRBD1. The CDR3 totals 18 residues. CDR1 is SGHAT and CDR2 is FQNNGV in the germline V gene. V shed 1 base, J shed 2 bases, and the junction held 5 bases outside the gene matches. The CDR3 is CASSLGTGGLAGANVLTF. CDR3 DNA sequence: TGTGCCAGCAGCTTAGGGACAGGGGGTCTGGCTGGGGCCAACGTCCTGACTTTC. The complete variable domain, with remaining parts taken from reference TRBV11-2 and TRBJ2-6, reads EAGVAQSPRYKIIEKRQSVAFWCNPISGHATLYWYQQILGQGPKLLIQFQNNGVVDDSQLPKDRFSAERLKGVDSTLKIQPAKLEDSAVYLCASSLGTGGLAGANVLTFGAGSRLTVL.

The rearrangement joins TRBV12-3 or TRBV12-4 to TRBJ2-5; D may be TRBD1 (6 bases). There are 14 residues in the CDR3. Between the trimmed V and J ends, which lost 5 bases and 11 bases, there was a span of 21 bases. CDR3 coding DNA: TGTGCCAGCAGTCCCCGGGACAAATACAATGAGCAGTACTTC. Translating it yields CASSPRDKYNEQYF.